The 19 T cell receptor beta chains given below trace back to one sample, sequenced in a study of neurological immune-mediated disorders. A single record per CDR3 protein comes from TCRdb applying MiXCR to the 5' RACE reads. The table has about 66,000 distinct CDR3 sequences, 3% to 3.5% seen once. Material: PBMCs. These receptors originate from a man aged 35 to 55 with multiple sclerosis.

This clonotype was recorded many times. The CDR3 spells CSASPSSSSYEQYF. CDR3 sequence (DNA): TGCAGTGCTAGCCCTAGTAGTAGTTCCTACGAGCAGTACTTC. The V and J genes are TRBV20-1 and TRBJ2-7, with D hard to call. The V gene's germline CDR1 is DFQATT and CDR2 SNEGSKA (reference sequence). The CDR3 totals 14 residues. Between the trimmed V and J ends, which lost 3 bases and 1 base, there was a span of 13 bases.

This clonotype was counted many times. The V gene is TRBV5-1, the J gene TRBJ2-7; weak D call: TRBD2 (6 bases). CDR1 is SGHRS and CDR2 is YFSETQ in the germline V gene. Trimming removed 5 bases from V and 4 bases from J, with 13 bases in between. The CDR3 length is 13 residues. CDR3 amino acids: CASSSRAGYEQYF. DNA for the CDR3: TGCGCCAGCAGTTCACGGGCGGGGTACGAGCAGTACTTC.

Ten or more counts support this clonotype. The chain uses TRBV5-1 and TRBJ1-2; D is possibly TRBD1 (6 bases). V dropped 4 bases and J dropped 14 bases, with 18 bases sitting between them. Germline assignment: CDR1 SGHRS and CDR2 YFSETQ. The CDR3 has 12 residues. The CDR3 loop reads CASSPGGLLRTF. CDR3 coding DNA: TGCGCCAGCAGCCCCGGGGGGCTGCTCAGGACCTTC. Combining the CDR3 with reference TRBV5-1 and TRBJ1-2 gives the whole variable domain KAGVTQTPRYLIKTRGQQVTLSCSPISGHRSVSWYQQTPGQGLQFLFEYFSETQRNKGNFPGRFSGRQFSNSRSEMNVSTLELGDSALYLCASSPGGLLRTFGSGTRLTVV.

This clonotype was recorded many times. The rearrangement uses TRBV27 and TRBJ1-4; the match to TRBD1 covers 11 bases. The CDR3 spans 14 residues. Germline-derived CDR1 and CDR2 are MNHEY and SMNVEV (reference sequence). V was clipped by 8 bases and J by 3 bases; unmatched bases: 2. CDR3 in DNA: TGTGCCAGCGGGGACAGGGGGTCTAATGAAAAACTGTTTTTT. Translating it yields CASGDRGSNEKLFF.

This clonotype occurred many times. V is TRBV20-1 and J is TRBJ1-1; TRBD1 matches at 8 bases. Looked up from germline, CDR1 is DFQATT and CDR2 is SNEGSKA (reference sequence). This CDR3 contains 17 residues. J lost 1 base, V lost 3 bases, and 13 bases had no gene match. In DNA, the CDR3 is TGCAGTGCTAGGGGCCAGGGGGCGCGGGCGGGGAACACTGAAGCTTTCTTT. This codes for CSARGQGARAGNTEAFF.

This clonotype occurred many times. This chain uses TRBV7-8 with TRBJ1-2, with D hard to call. The CDR3 totals 13 residues. Trimming removed 1 base from V and 4 bases from J, with 7 bases in between. The germline V gene has CDR1 SGHVS and CDR2 FQNEAQ. The CDR3 spells CASSLGPFYGYTF. CDR3 in DNA: TGTGCCAGCAGCTTAGGCCCCTTCTATGGCTACACCTTC.

This clonotype came up many times. The rearrangement joins TRBV12-3 or TRBV12-4 to TRBJ2-2; TRBD1 might be the D (5 bases). The CDR3 runs to 15 residues. Trimming stripped 5 bases from V and 7 bases from J, with 17 bases between. The CDR3, as DNA: TGTGCCAGCAGTCCCCTTCCAGGGAACGGCGGGGAGCTGTTTTTT. It specifies CASSPLPGNGGELFF.

At least ten counts were recorded for this clonotype. The rearrangement links TRBV5-1 to TRBJ1-2; D gene uncertain. V lost 4 bases and J 3 bases, leaving 13 bases between the germline ends. The germline V gene encodes CDR1 SGHRS and CDR2 YFSETQ. The CDR3 consists of 14 residues. CDR3 in amino acids: CASSPRADHYGYTF. CDR3 in DNA: TGCGCCAGCAGCCCCCGGGCGGACCACTATGGCTACACCTTC. The complete variable domain, with remaining parts taken from reference TRBV5-1 and TRBJ1-2, reads KAGVTQTPRYLIKTRGQQVTLSCSPISGHRSVSWYQQTPGQGLQFLFEYFSETQRNKGNFPGRFSGRQFSNSRSEMNVSTLELGDSALYLCASSPRADHYGYTFGSGTRLTVV.

In its sample, this clonotype was seen many times. V gene TRBV4-2 combines with J gene TRBJ1-4; no clear D. Germline CDR1 LGHNA, CDR2 YNFKEQ. V was clipped by 0 bases and J by 4 bases, with 18 bases between them. The CDR3 covers 18 residues. The CDR3 DNA follows: TGTGCCAGCAGCCAAGAAACCCGGGCCCCGAGCCTTAATGAAAAACTGTTTTTT. This translates into CASSQETRAPSLNEKLFF.

Many counts were recorded for this clonotype. The chain is built from TRBV7-2 and TRBJ2-1, with D unresolved. This CDR3 has 13 residues. The V gene lost 5 bases and the J gene lost 3 bases, with 8 bases spanning the gap. The germline gives CDR1 SGHTA, CDR2 FQGNSA. This CDR3 is CASSMNYYNEQFF. The CDR3 DNA reads TGTGCCAGCAGCATGAATTACTACAATGAGCAGTTCTTC.

There are many counts of this clonotype. The chain employs TRBV5-1 and TRBJ2-7; D possibly matches TRBD1 or TRBD2 (5 bases each). The germline V and J ends were trimmed by 0 bases and 5 bases, with 12 bases remaining between them. The germline V gene encodes CDR1 SGHRS and CDR2 YFSETQ. The CDR3 length is 14 residues. CDR3: CASSLVRGDHEQYF. CDR3 DNA sequence: TGCGCCAGCAGCTTGGTTCGGGGCGACCACGAGCAGTACTTC.

With regard to this clonotype: This may arise from a read error, as a much more abundant clone is one base away. The chain carries TRBV20-1 and TRBJ2-1; 13 positions agree with TRBD2. This CDR3 spans 13 amino acids. V gave up 7 bases and J gave up 8 bases; unmatched junction bases: 5. Germline CDR1 is DFQATT and CDR2 is SNEGSKA (reference sequence). CDR3 region: CSDTSGGEHEQFF. The CDR3, as DNA: TGCAGTGACACTAGCGGGGGGGAGCATGAGCAGTTCTTC.

This clonotype occurred many times. CDR3 nucleotides: TGCGCCAGCAGCTTCGAACAGGGTGGCTCACCCCTCCACTTT. It codes for CASSFEQGGSPLHF. The chain has TRBV5-1 and TRBJ1-6; D is perhaps TRBD1 (6 bases). The CDR3 runs 14 residues. Germline CDR1 SGHRS, CDR2 YFSETQ. V dropped 2 bases and J dropped 10 bases, with 13 bases sitting between them.

Many counts were recorded for this clonotype. The gene calls are TRBV6-5 and TRBJ1-6; D unresolved. From germline, CDR1 is MNHEY and CDR2 SVGAGI. There are 12 residues in the CDR3. V gave up 5 bases and J gave up 7 bases, with 6 bases separating them. The CDR3 spells CASSLLNSPLHF. CDR3 coding DNA: TGTGCCAGCAGTCTTCTGAATTCACCCCTCCACTTT.

This clonotype showed up just a few times. The chain uses TRBV18 and TRBJ2-7; 10 bases map to TRBD1. V shed 4 bases, J shed 7 bases, and the junction held 4 bases outside the gene matches. The CDR3 sequence is 13 residues long. Germline V CDR1 and CDR2: KGHSH, LQKENI. CDR3 bases: TGTGCCAGCTCACAAGACAGGGGGCTGGAGCAGTACTTC. It specifies CASSQDRGLEQYF.

This clonotype was detected only a few times. The rearrangement uses TRBV27 and TRBJ2-1, with TRBD2 matching over 14 bases. The CDR3 is 17 residues long. The trim removed 6 bases at V and 9 bases at J, leaving 13 bases unmatched. Germline CDR1 reads MNHEY; CDR2 reads SMNVEV (reference sequence). The CDR3 region has the DNA TGTGCCAGCAGCCTTCGGCGACTAGCGGGAGGGCCGGCTGAGCAGTTCTTC. Its protein product is CASSLRRLAGGPAEQFF.

Ten or more counts support this clonotype. V gene TRBV7-3 combines with J gene TRBJ2-6; tentatively, D is TRBD1 (5 bases). Germline V lookup: CDR1 SGHTA, CDR2 FQGTGA. Trimming shortened V by 2 bases and J by 1 base, and 21 bases separated the two germline ends. This CDR3 is built from 20 residues. CDR3 amino acids: CASSLPPRGRGPSGANVLTF. The CDR3, as DNA: TGTGCCAGCAGCTTACCTCCACGAGGAAGGGGCCCATCTGGGGCCAACGTCCTGACTTTC.

This clonotype was detected ten times or more. This sequence joins TRBV20-1 and TRBJ2-1, with 12 bases identical to TRBD2. The CDR3 loop spans 16 amino acids. V lost 6 bases to trimming and J lost 0 bases; unmatched junction nucleotides: 6. CDR1 is DFQATT, CDR2 SNEGSKA, per germline (reference sequence). For the CDR3, the DNA is TGCAGTGCCGCCCTACTAGCGGGGGGCTCCTACAATGAGCAGTTCTTC. This translates into CSAALLAGGSYNEQFF.

This clonotype was detected many times. The genes are TRBV20-1 and TRBJ2-5; D ambiguous. The ends were cut back, 0 bases at V and 2 bases at J, with 4 bases in the middle. The CDR3 spans 12 residues. The V gene's germline CDR1 is DFQATT and CDR2 SNEGSKA (reference sequence). CDR3 in DNA: TGCAGTGCTAGAGACAGGCAAGAGACCCAGTACTTC. This encodes CSARDRQETQYF.